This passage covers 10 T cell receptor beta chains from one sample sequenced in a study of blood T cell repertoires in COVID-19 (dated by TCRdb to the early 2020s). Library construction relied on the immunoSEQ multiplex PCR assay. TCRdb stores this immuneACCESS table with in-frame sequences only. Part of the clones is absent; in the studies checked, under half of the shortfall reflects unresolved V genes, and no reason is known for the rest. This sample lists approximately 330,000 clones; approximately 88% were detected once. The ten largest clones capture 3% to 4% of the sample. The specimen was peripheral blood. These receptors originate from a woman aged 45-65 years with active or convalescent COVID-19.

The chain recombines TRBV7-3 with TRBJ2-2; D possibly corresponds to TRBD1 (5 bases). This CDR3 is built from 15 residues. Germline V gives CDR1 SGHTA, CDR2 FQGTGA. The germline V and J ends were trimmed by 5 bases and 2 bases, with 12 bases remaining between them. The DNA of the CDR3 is TGTGCCAGCAGCCCAGGTGGGGCTAACACCGGGGAGCTGTTTTTT. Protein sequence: CASSPGGANTGELFF.

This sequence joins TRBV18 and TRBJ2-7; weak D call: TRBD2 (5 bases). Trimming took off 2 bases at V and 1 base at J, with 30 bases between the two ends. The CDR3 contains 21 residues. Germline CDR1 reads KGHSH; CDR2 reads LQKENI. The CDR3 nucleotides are TGTGCCAGCTCACCAGCATTGTGGGCTAGCAGGTCAAAACCCTTTTCCTACGAGCAGTACTTC. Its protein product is CASSPALWASRSKPFSYEQYF.

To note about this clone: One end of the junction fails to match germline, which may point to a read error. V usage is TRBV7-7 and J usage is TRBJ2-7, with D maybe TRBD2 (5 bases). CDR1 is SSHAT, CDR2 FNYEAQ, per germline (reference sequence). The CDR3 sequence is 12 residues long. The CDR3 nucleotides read TGTGCTAGCAGCCTCCGGGGTGGCGAGCAGTACTTC. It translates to CASSLRGGEQYF.

This chain's CDR3 is CASSGGQGAFQPQHF. CDR3 nucleotide sequence: TGTGCCAGCAGCGGGGGACAGGGGGCCTTTCAGCCCCAGCATTTT. The rearrangement uses TRBV9 and TRBJ1-5; 12 nucleotides align to TRBD1. Germline lookup yields CDR1 SGDLS and CDR2 YYNGEE. CDR3 size: 15 residues. V shed 3 bases and J 6 bases; nucleotides not matched to a gene: 4.

CDR3 sequence reads: CSASSYGYTF. CDR3 coding DNA: TGCAGTGCTAGCAGCTATGGCTACACCTTC. The chain has TRBV20-1 and TRBJ1-2; D uncertain. Trimming took off 3 bases at V and 4 bases at J, with 3 bases between the two ends. CDR1 and CDR2 from the germline V gene are DFQATT and SNEGSKA (reference sequence). The CDR3 is 10 residues long.

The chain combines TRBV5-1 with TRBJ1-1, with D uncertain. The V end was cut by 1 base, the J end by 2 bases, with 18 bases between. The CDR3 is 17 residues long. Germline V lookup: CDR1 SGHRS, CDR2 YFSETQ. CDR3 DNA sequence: TGCGCCAGCAGCTTGACTGGGAGATCGCTCCTTAACACTGAAGCTTTCTTT. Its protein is CASSLTGRSLLNTEAFF.

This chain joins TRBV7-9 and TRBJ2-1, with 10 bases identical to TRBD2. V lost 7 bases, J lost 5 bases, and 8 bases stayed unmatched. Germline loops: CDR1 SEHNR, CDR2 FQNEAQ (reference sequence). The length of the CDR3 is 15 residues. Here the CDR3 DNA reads TGTGCCAGCAAACCGGGACTAGCGTTTGACAATGAGCAGTTCTTC. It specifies CASKPGLAFDNEQFF.

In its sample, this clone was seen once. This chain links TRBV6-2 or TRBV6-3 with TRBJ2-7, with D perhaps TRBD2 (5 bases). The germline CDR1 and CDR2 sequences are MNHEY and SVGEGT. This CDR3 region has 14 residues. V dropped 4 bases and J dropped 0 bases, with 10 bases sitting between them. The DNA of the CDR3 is TGTGCCAGCAGTTGGGTAGGACTCTCCTACGAGCAGTACTTC. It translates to CASSWVGLSYEQYF.

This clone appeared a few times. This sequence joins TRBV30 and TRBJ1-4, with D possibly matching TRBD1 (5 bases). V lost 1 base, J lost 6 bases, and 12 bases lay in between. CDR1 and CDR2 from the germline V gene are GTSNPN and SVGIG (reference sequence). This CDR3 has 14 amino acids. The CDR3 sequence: CAWSATGGDEKLFF. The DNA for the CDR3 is TGTGCCTGGAGTGCGACTGGGGGGGATGAAAAACTGTTTTTT.

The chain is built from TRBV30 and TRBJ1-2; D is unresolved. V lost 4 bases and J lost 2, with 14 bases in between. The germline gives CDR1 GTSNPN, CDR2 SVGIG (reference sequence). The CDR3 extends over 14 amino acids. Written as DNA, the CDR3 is TGTGCCTGGAAAAACGAGGGCGCAAACTATGGCTACACCTTC. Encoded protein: CAWKNEGANYGYTF.